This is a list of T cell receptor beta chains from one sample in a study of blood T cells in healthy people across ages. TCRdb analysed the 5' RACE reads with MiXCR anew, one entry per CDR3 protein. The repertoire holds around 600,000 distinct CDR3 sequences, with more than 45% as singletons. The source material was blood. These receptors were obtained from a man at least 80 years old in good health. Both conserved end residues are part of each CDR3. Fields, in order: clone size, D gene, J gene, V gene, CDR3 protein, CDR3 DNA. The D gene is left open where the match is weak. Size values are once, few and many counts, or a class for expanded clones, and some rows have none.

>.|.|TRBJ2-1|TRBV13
CASSLGPEVANEQFF
TGTGCCAGCAGCTTAGGACCGGAGGTGGCCAATGAGCAGTTCTTC
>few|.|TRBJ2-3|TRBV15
CATSRRGGRKGDTQYF
TGTGCCACCAGCAGGCGAGGGGGAAGAAAGGGAGATACGCAGTATTTT
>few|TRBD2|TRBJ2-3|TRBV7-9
CASSLARTGGPRTDTQYF
TGTGCCAGCAGCTTAGCGCGAACGGGAGGGCCCCGCACAGATACGCAGTATTTT
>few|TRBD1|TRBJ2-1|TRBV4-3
CASSQVADRAGGNEQFF
TGCGCCAGCAGCCAAGTTGCGGACAGGGCTGGGGGGAATGAGCAGTTCTTC
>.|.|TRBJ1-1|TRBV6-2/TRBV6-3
CASRTSGSVAAFF
TGTGCCAGTAGGACCTCGGGATCCGTTGCAGCTTTCTTT
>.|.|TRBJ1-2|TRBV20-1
CSVRDPNYGYTF
TGCAGTGTACGGGATCCTAACTATGGCTACACCTTC
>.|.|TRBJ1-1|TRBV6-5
CATVATGRTEAFF
TGTGCCACCGTAGCTACAGGGCGAACTGAAGCTTTCTTT
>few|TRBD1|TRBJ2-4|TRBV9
CASSARDRVDGNIQYF
TGTGCCAGCAGCGCCCGGGACAGGGTGGACGGAAACATTCAGTACTTC
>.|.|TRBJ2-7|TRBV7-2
CASSFTGGDEQYF
TGTGCCAGCAGCTTCACAGGGGGGGACGAGCAGTACTTC
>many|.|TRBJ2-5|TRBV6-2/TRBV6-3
CASRLLGGFQETQYF
TGTGCCAGCAGACTACTCGGCGGCTTCCAAGAGACCCAGTACTTC
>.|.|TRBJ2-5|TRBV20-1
CSARDPPRGIEETQYF
TGCAGTGCTAGAGATCCTCCAAGGGGGATTGAAGAGACCCAGTACTTC
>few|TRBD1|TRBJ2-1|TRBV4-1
CASSHKTERDRGLLSEQFF
TGCGCCAGCAGCCATAAAACGGAGAGGGACAGGGGTCTTTTGTCGGAGCAGTTCTTC
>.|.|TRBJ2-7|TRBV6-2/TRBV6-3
CASSMDRGRIRHEQYF
TGTGCCAGCAGTATGGACAGAGGGCGAATTCGCCACGAGCAGTACTTC
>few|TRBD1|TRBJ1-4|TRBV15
CATSRTTGENEKLFF
TGTGCCACCAGCAGAACGACAGGGGAGAATGAAAAACTGTTTTTT
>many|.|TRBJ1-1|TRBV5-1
CASSLGGVAGEAFF
TGCGCCAGCAGCTTGGGTGGGGTTGCCGGCGAAGCTTTCTTT
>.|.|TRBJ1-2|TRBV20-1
CSASLIGGYGYTF
TGCAGTGCTTCCCTCATCGGGGGCTATGGCTACACCTTC
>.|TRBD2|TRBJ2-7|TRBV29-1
CSFAPGLGPEQYF
TGCAGTTTCGCCCCGGGACTAGGGCCCGAGCAGTACTTC
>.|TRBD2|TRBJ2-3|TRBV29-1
CSVEASGRGTDTQYF
TGCAGCGTTGAAGCTAGCGGGAGAGGCACAGATACGCAGTATTTT
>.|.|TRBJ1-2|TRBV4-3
CASSQDNGLSYGYTF
TGCGCCAGCAGCCAAGATAATGGGCTTAGCTATGGCTACACCTTC
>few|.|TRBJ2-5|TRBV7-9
CASSPQGPETQYF
TGTGCCAGCAGCCCTCAGGGCCCAGAGACCCAGTACTTC
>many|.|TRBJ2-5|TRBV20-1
CSARDLAEETQYF
TGCAGTGCTAGAGATCTGGCCGAAGAGACCCAGTACTTC
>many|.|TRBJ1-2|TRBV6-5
CASSYSSQRGYTF
TGTGCCAGCAGTTACTCGTCCCAGCGGGGCTACACCTTC
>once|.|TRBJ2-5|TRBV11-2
CASSWGQTESKETQYF
TGTGCCAGCAGCTGGGGCCAGACGGAGAGTAAAGAGACCCAGTACTTC
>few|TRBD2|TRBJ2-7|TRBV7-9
CASSHDRGTSGTYEQYF
TGTGCCAGCAGCCATGACAGGGGGACTAGCGGGACCTACGAGCAGTACTTC
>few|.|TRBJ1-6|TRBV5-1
CASSLTGSYNSPLHF
TGCGCCAGCAGCTTAACAGGGTCGTATAATTCACCCCTCCACTTT
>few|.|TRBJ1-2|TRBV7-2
CASRYERTDYGYTF
TGTGCCAGCAGATACGAAAGGACGGACTATGGCTACACCTTC
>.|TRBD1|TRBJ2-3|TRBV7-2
CVSNRWDSSTDTQYF
TGTGTCAGCAACCGATGGGACAGCAGCACAGATACGCAGTATTTT
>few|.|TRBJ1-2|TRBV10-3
CAISESSAGAGGYTF
TGTGCCATCAGTGAGTCTTCAGCGGGGGCTGGAGGCTACACCTTC
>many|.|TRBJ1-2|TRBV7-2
CASSLAISQNGYTF
TGTGCCAGCAGCTTAGCGATATCCCAGAATGGCTACACCTTC
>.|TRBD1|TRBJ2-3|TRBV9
CASSVGGTGVDTQYF
TGTGCCAGCAGCGTAGGTGGGACAGGGGTCGATACGCAGTATTTT
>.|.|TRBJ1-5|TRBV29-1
CSVREGQSNQPQHF
TGCAGCGTTCGGGAGGGGCAGAGCAATCAGCCCCAGCATTTT
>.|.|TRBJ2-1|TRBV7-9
CASSLKGDPGNEQFF
TGTGCCAGCAGCTTAAAAGGGGATCCTGGCAATGAGCAGTTCTTC
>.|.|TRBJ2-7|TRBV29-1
CSVGQVREQYF
TGCAGCGTTGGGCAGGTTCGCGAGCAGTACTTC
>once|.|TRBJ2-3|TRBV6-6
CASQLQPSTDTQYF
TGTGCCAGCCAGTTACAACCTAGCACAGATACGCAGTATTTT
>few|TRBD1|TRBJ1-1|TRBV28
CASSLGDRPNTEAFF
TGTGCCAGCAGTTTGGGGGACAGACCGAACACTGAAGCTTTCTTT
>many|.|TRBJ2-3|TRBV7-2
CASSLVTSTDTQYF
TGTGCCAGCAGCTTAGTGACTAGCACAGATACGCAGTATTTT
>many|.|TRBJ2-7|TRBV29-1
CSVLKGVDEQYF
TGCAGCGTCCTCAAAGGGGTAGACGAGCAGTACTTC
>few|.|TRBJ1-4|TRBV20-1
CSVGGGAEKLFF
TGCAGTGTAGGAGGTGGCGCGGAAAAACTGTTTTTT
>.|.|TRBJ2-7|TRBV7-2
CASSPHVRGAYEQYF
TGTGCCAGCAGCCCCCATGTCCGCGGTGCCTACGAGCAGTACTTC
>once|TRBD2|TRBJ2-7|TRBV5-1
CASSLAGTSGSYEQYF
TGCGCCAGCAGCTTGGCCGGGACTAGCGGGAGCTACGAGCAGTACTTC
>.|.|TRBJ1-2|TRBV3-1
CASSQGVMVAGGDYTF
TGTGCCAGCAGCCAAGGGGTAATGGTGGCAGGCGGGGACTACACCTTC
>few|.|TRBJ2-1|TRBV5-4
CASRVDFLYNEQFF
TGTGCCAGCAGGGTGGACTTTCTCTACAATGAGCAGTTCTTC
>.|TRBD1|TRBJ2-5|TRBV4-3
CASSQEPLRGQETQYF
TGCGCCAGCAGCCAAGAACCCCTCAGGGGGCAAGAGACCCAGTACTTC
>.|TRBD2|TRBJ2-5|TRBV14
CASSQDPGLARYQETQYF
TGTGCCAGCAGCCAAGATCCGGGACTAGCGAGGTACCAAGAGACCCAGTACTTC
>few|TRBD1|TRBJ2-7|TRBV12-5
CASGFGTGIDEQYF
TGTGCTAGTGGTTTCGGGACAGGGATTGACGAGCAGTACTTC
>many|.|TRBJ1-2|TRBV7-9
CASSLATTAYGYTF
TGTGCCAGCAGCTTAGCCACTACGGCTTATGGCTACACCTTC
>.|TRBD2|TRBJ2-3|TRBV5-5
CASSPHGSGGADTQYF
TGTGCCAGCAGCCCCCATGGTAGCGGGGGGGCAGATACGCAGTATTTT
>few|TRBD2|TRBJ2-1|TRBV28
CASSLPSGSGEQFF
TGTGCCAGCAGTTTACCTAGCGGGAGCGGTGAGCAGTTCTTC
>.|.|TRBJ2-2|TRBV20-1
CSATSELGTGELFF
TGCAGTGCTACTAGCGAATTGGGCACCGGGGAGCTGTTTTTT
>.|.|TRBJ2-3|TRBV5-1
CASSSWGVLDTQYF
TGCGCCAGCAGCTCGTGGGGCGTTCTAGATACGCAGTATTTT
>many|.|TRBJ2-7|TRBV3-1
CASSHQPGLSSYEQYF
TGTGCCAGCAGCCACCAGCCGGGACTGTCGTCCTACGAGCAGTACTTC
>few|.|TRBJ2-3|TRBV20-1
CSASFGLGADTQYF
TGCAGTGCTAGCTTCGGCTTGGGGGCAGATACGCAGTATTTT
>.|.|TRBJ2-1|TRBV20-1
CSAAGTSLYNEQFF
TGCAGTGCTGCCGGAACTAGCCTTTACAATGAGCAGTTCTTC